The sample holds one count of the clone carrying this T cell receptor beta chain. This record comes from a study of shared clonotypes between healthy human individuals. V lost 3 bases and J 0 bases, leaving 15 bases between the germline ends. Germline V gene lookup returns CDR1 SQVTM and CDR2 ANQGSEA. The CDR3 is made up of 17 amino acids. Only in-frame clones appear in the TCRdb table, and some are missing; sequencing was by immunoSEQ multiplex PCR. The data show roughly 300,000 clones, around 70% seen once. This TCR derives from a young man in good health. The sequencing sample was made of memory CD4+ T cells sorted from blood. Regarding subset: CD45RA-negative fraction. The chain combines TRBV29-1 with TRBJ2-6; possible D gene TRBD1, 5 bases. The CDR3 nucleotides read TGCAGCGTTGAGGGCGATGGACACCCCTCTGGGGCCAACGTCCTGACTTTC. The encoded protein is CSVEGDGHPSGANVLTF. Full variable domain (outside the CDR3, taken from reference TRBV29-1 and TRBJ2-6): SAVISQKPSRDICQRGTSLTIQCQVDSQVTMMFWYRQQPGQSLTLIATANQGSEATYESGFVIDKFPISRPNLTFSTLTVSNMSPEDSSIYLCSVEGDGHPSGANVLTFGAGSRLTVL.